This TCR beta chain originates from a study of cytomegalovirus exposure and HLA in healthy donors. General study results and limits: The authors later found TCR association rates varying by HLA locus, with DRB1 most and HLA-C fewest. An analysis was carried out at a later point. It showed that HLA-associated TCR beta chains were more clonally expanded than equally common non-associated chains.

The CDR3 length is 14 residues. CDR1 is SEHNR, CDR2 FQNEAQ, per germline (reference sequence). Trimming at V came to 3 bases and at J to 3 bases, leaving 3 bases not matched to a gene. Worth noting for this clone: What it binds is unknown.

PCR used 60 Vbeta primers and 13 Jbeta primers. The protocol was immunoSEQ multiplex PCR, while the TCRdb copy is restricted to in-frame clones and leaves out a portion. The sample carries approximately 150,000 clones, 65% to 70% recorded once. The material sequenced was PBMCs. The genes are TRBV7-9 and TRBJ2-7; 9 nucleotides line up with TRBD1. This sequence originates from a woman aged 18-35 years in good health and CMV-seropositive. This CDR3 is CASSFGTGFYEQYF. CDR3 nucleotides: TGTGCCAGCAGCTTCGGGACAGGGTTCTACGAGCAGTACTTC.